This section outlines one T cell receptor beta chain sequence together with its context. Trimming took 4 bases from V and 3 from J, leaving 15 bases between them. The CDR3 is 15 amino acids. The V gene's germline CDR1 is MNHEY and CDR2 SVGAGI. This specimen comes from a study of blood T cell repertoires in COVID-19. Study-level background: Some COVID-19 samples were acute and others convalescent; all came from the United States, Italy and Spain.

In the original processing: Reference gene primer amplification gave nucleated cell count estimates. Assay used: immunoSEQ multiplex PCR; TCRdb lists only in-frame clones, some missing. That table is the source of V, J and clone size, and D and trimming were worked out from the DNA. Here the sample spans some 270,000 clones, roughly nine tenths being singletons. This TCR was sampled from a man aged 50-59 years with acute or convalescent COVID-19. The sequenced sample consisted of peripheral blood. This chain connects TRBV6-5 to TRBJ1-2; a possible D gene is TRBD1 (6 bases). As DNA, the CDR3 is TGTGCCAGCAGTTCAACAGGGAATTGGGACTATGGCTACACCTTC. It is translated as CASSSTGNWDYGYTF.